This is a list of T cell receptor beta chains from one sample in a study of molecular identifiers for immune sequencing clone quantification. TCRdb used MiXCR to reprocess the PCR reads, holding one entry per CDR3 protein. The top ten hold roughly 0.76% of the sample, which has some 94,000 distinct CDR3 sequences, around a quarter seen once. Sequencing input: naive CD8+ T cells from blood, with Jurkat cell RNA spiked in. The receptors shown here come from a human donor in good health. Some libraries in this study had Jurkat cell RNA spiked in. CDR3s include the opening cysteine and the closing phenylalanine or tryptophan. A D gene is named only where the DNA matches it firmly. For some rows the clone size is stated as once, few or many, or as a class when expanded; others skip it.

cdr3_aa: CASSPQVAGTGELFF
cdr3_nt: TGTGCCAGCAGCCCGCAGGTAGCAGGTACCGGGGAGCTGTTTTTT
clone_size: few
d_call: -
v_call: TRBV27
j_call: TRBJ2-2

cdr3_aa: CASGGGHNEQFF
cdr3_nt: TGTGCCAGCGGCGGGGGCCACAATGAGCAGTTCTTC
clone_size: many
d_call: -
v_call: TRBV19
j_call: TRBJ2-1

cdr3_aa: CASSQDRSSSSYNEQFF
cdr3_nt: TGCGCCAGCAGCCAAGATAGGAGCTCCAGCTCCTACAATGAGCAGTTCTTC
clone_size: -
d_call: -
v_call: TRBV4-3
j_call: TRBJ2-1

cdr3_aa: CASSLWREPPYNEQFF
cdr3_nt: TGTGCCAGCAGCTTATGGCGGGAGCCACCCTACAATGAGCAGTTCTTC
clone_size: many
d_call: TRBD2
v_call: TRBV7-2
j_call: TRBJ2-1

cdr3_aa: CASTGPDTDTQYF
cdr3_nt: TGTGCCAGCACGGGACCCGACACAGATACGCAGTATTTT
clone_size: many
d_call: -
v_call: TRBV27
j_call: TRBJ2-3

cdr3_aa: CASSHGGITYEQYF
cdr3_nt: TGTGCCAGCAGCCACGGGGGGATCACCTACGAGCAGTACTTC
clone_size: -
d_call: TRBD2
v_call: TRBV5-3
j_call: TRBJ2-7

cdr3_aa: CAWSPFPLAEGTQYF
cdr3_nt: TGTGCCTGGAGTCCATTCCCACTAGCGGAAGGGACCCAGTACTTC
clone_size: -
d_call: TRBD2
v_call: TRBV30
j_call: TRBJ2-5

cdr3_aa: CASSLGPGNQPQHF
cdr3_nt: TGTGCCAGCAGCCTGGGCCCGGGGAATCAGCCCCAGCATTTT
clone_size: few
d_call: -
v_call: TRBV11-2
j_call: TRBJ1-5

cdr3_aa: CASSYSWLAGVTDTQYF
cdr3_nt: TGTGCCAGCAGTTACTCGTGGCTAGCGGGAGTAACAGATACGCAGTATTTT
clone_size: many
d_call: TRBD2
v_call: TRBV6-5
j_call: TRBJ2-3

cdr3_aa: CASSWGASYEQYF
cdr3_nt: TGTGCCAGCAGCTGGGGAGCCTCCTACGAGCAGTACTTC
clone_size: -
d_call: -
v_call: TRBV7-2
j_call: TRBJ2-7

cdr3_aa: CASSRRSQGDEQFF
cdr3_nt: TGTGCCAGCAGCCGTAGGTCCCAAGGGGATGAGCAGTTCTTC
clone_size: many
d_call: -
v_call: TRBV14
j_call: TRBJ2-1

cdr3_aa: CASSLGDPPMLSYTF
cdr3_nt: TGTGCCAGCAGCTTAGGAGACCCACCAATGCTTTCCTACACCTTC
clone_size: -
d_call: -
v_call: TRBV7-9
j_call: TRBJ1-2

cdr3_aa: CASKRHRDPISTDTQYF
cdr3_nt: TGTGCCAGCAAACGCCATCGGGATCCTATCAGCACAGATACGCAGTATTTT
clone_size: once
d_call: -
v_call: TRBV11-1
j_call: TRBJ2-3

cdr3_aa: CASSLGDAVQYF
cdr3_nt: TGTGCCAGCAGCTTAGGTGACGCTGTTCAGTACTTC
clone_size: many
d_call: -
v_call: TRBV7-9
j_call: TRBJ2-4

cdr3_aa: CSVLDRETYGYTF
cdr3_nt: TGCAGCGTTTTGGACAGGGAAACCTATGGCTACACCTTC
clone_size: -
d_call: TRBD1
v_call: TRBV29-1
j_call: TRBJ1-2

cdr3_aa: CASPFRGTDSKNIQYF
cdr3_nt: TGCGCCAGTCCTTTCAGGGGAACGGATTCCAAAAACATTCAGTACTTC
clone_size: many
d_call: -
v_call: TRBV5-1
j_call: TRBJ2-4

cdr3_aa: CASSIVILAGGTDTQYF
cdr3_nt: TGTGCCAGTAGTATAGTTATACTAGCGGGGGGCACAGATACGCAGTATTTT
clone_size: few
d_call: TRBD2
v_call: TRBV19
j_call: TRBJ2-3

cdr3_aa: CASSQDRMGLVGQYF
cdr3_nt: TGCGCCAGCAGCCAAGATCGGATGGGGTTGGTGGGGCAGTACTTC
clone_size: -
d_call: -
v_call: TRBV4-1
j_call: TRBJ2-7

cdr3_aa: CSAFQGMGEQYF
cdr3_nt: TGCAGTGCCTTCCAGGGAATGGGGGAGCAGTACTTC
clone_size: -
d_call: -
v_call: TRBV20-1
j_call: TRBJ2-7

cdr3_aa: CASSQGTVQGSSYNEQFF
cdr3_nt: TGCGCCAGCAGCCAAGGAACGGTACAGGGGAGCTCCTACAATGAGCAGTTCTTC
clone_size: many
d_call: TRBD1
v_call: TRBV4-3
j_call: TRBJ2-1

cdr3_aa: CASSSRDRATDTQYF
cdr3_nt: TGTGCCAGCAGTTCCCGGGACAGGGCCACAGATACGCAGTATTTT
clone_size: few
d_call: TRBD1
v_call: TRBV6-6
j_call: TRBJ2-3

cdr3_aa: CASTPSFAEKYEQYF
cdr3_nt: TGCGCCAGCACCCCCTCCTTTGCGGAAAAATACGAGCAGTACTTC
clone_size: few
d_call: -
v_call: TRBV4-3
j_call: TRBJ2-7

cdr3_aa: CASSSRSVAGGYEQYF
cdr3_nt: TGTGCCAGCAGCTCCAGGAGCGTAGCGGGGGGCTACGAGCAGTACTTC
clone_size: many
d_call: -
v_call: TRBV21-1
j_call: TRBJ2-7

cdr3_aa: CASSEYAGVAYEQYF
cdr3_nt: TGTGCCAGCAGTGAATACGCGGGAGTGGCGTACGAGCAGTACTTC
clone_size: few
d_call: TRBD2
v_call: TRBV25-1
j_call: TRBJ2-7

cdr3_aa: CSARDRMNTGELFF
cdr3_nt: TGCAGTGCCAGGGACAGGATGAACACCGGGGAGCTGTTTTTT
clone_size: many
d_call: TRBD1
v_call: TRBV20-1
j_call: TRBJ2-2

cdr3_aa: CASSLDGARTEAFF
cdr3_nt: TGTGCCAGTAGTCTCGACGGAGCTAGGACTGAAGCTTTCTTT
clone_size: -
d_call: -
v_call: TRBV19
j_call: TRBJ1-1

cdr3_aa: CASRGGGAEAQYF
cdr3_nt: TGTGCCAGCAGGGGTGGCGGGGCCGAGGCGCAGTACTTC
clone_size: few
d_call: -
v_call: TRBV27
j_call: TRBJ2-7

cdr3_aa: CASSSRDRVRVEYF
cdr3_nt: TGTGCCAGCAGCTCCCGGGACAGGGTCCGGGTCGAGTACTTC
clone_size: few
d_call: TRBD1
v_call: TRBV13
j_call: TRBJ2-7

cdr3_aa: CASSQGTAINNEQFF
cdr3_nt: TGCGCCAGCAGCCAAGGGACTGCCATTAACAATGAGCAGTTCTTC
clone_size: -
d_call: -
v_call: TRBV4-3
j_call: TRBJ2-1

cdr3_aa: CASSQDLTHFASTDTQYF
cdr3_nt: TGTGCCAGCAGCCAAGATCTGACCCACTTCGCTAGCACAGATACGCAGTATTTT
clone_size: many
d_call: -
v_call: TRBV14
j_call: TRBJ2-3

cdr3_aa: CASSPDTYNEQFF
cdr3_nt: TGTGCCAGTAGTCCGGACACCTACAATGAGCAGTTCTTC
clone_size: few
d_call: -
v_call: TRBV19
j_call: TRBJ2-1

cdr3_aa: CASSITQGYDEQYF
cdr3_nt: TGTGCCAGCAGTATCACACAGGGGTACGACGAGCAGTACTTC
clone_size: few
d_call: TRBD1
v_call: TRBV12-3/TRBV12-4
j_call: TRBJ2-7

cdr3_aa: CASSREGANTGELFF
cdr3_nt: TGTGCCAGCAGCCGCGAGGGGGCGAACACCGGGGAGCTGTTTTTT
clone_size: -
d_call: -
v_call: TRBV11-3
j_call: TRBJ2-2

cdr3_aa: CASSQAIWGGGTGRSYEQFF
cdr3_nt: TGCGCCAGCAGCCAGGCGATATGGGGGGGCGGGACAGGGAGGTCGTATGAGCAGTTCTTC
clone_size: once
d_call: TRBD1
v_call: TRBV4-3
j_call: TRBJ2-1

cdr3_aa: CASSLFYVDGSAGGTDTQYF
cdr3_nt: TGTGCCAGCAGTTTATTCTACGTAGACGGATCGGCGGGAGGCACAGATACGCAGTATTTT
clone_size: many
d_call: TRBD2
v_call: TRBV28
j_call: TRBJ2-3

cdr3_aa: CASGQDNWRDIYTEAFF
cdr3_nt: TGCGCCAGCGGCCAAGATAATTGGAGGGACATATACACTGAAGCTTTCTTT
clone_size: -
d_call: -
v_call: TRBV4-3
j_call: TRBJ1-1

cdr3_aa: CASSLVAGDTQYF
cdr3_nt: TGTGCCAGCAGCTTAGTGGCGGGAGATACGCAGTATTTT
clone_size: many
d_call: -
v_call: TRBV7-9
j_call: TRBJ2-3

cdr3_aa: CASSQDEGQSSEGQYF
cdr3_nt: TGCGCCAGCAGCCAAGATGAGGGACAGTCCTCCGAGGGCCAGTACTTC
clone_size: few
d_call: TRBD1
v_call: TRBV4-3
j_call: TRBJ2-5

cdr3_aa: CASSMGSLGTGELFF
cdr3_nt: TGTGCCAGCAGCATGGGGTCTCTGGGAACCGGGGAGCTGTTTTTT
clone_size: -
d_call: -
v_call: TRBV27
j_call: TRBJ2-2

cdr3_aa: CASSQETGTTSYEQYF
cdr3_nt: TGCGCCAGCAGCCAAGAGACGGGCACGACCTCCTACGAGCAGTACTTC
clone_size: few
d_call: -
v_call: TRBV4-3
j_call: TRBJ2-7

cdr3_aa: CASSLGGAGYEQYF
cdr3_nt: TGTGCCAGCAGTTTGGGCGGGGCAGGATACGAGCAGTACTTC
clone_size: -
d_call: -
v_call: TRBV27
j_call: TRBJ2-7

cdr3_aa: CASSLAGERANSPLHF
cdr3_nt: TGTGCCAGCAGCTTGGCAGGGGAGAGGGCTAATTCACCCCTCCACTTT
clone_size: few
d_call: -
v_call: TRBV5-4
j_call: TRBJ1-6

cdr3_aa: CASSPLGPTGGSTDTQYF
cdr3_nt: TGTGCCAGCAGTCCCCTGGGCCCCACAGGGGGGAGCACAGATACGCAGTATTTT
clone_size: many
d_call: TRBD1
v_call: TRBV27
j_call: TRBJ2-3

cdr3_aa: CASSLTGGQISEAFF
cdr3_nt: TGTGCCAGCAGTCTAACAGGGGGTCAGATCTCTGAAGCTTTCTTT
clone_size: -
d_call: TRBD1
v_call: TRBV12-3/TRBV12-4
j_call: TRBJ1-1

cdr3_aa: CASSEPREGVDQPQHF
cdr3_nt: TGTGCCAGCAGTGAGCCTAGGGAGGGCGTCGATCAGCCCCAGCATTTT
clone_size: many
d_call: -
v_call: TRBV2
j_call: TRBJ1-5

cdr3_aa: CASSPGQGGYEQYF
cdr3_nt: TGTGCCAGCAGCCCCGGACAGGGGGGATACGAGCAGTACTTC
clone_size: many
d_call: TRBD1
v_call: TRBV13
j_call: TRBJ2-7

cdr3_aa: CASSALAGPIGGELFF
cdr3_nt: TGTGCCAGCAGCGCCTTAGCGGGTCCCATTGGCGGGGAGCTGTTTTTT
clone_size: many
d_call: TRBD2
v_call: TRBV9
j_call: TRBJ2-2

cdr3_aa: CSARGLADYEQYF
cdr3_nt: TGCAGTGCTCGCGGACTAGCGGACTACGAGCAGTACTTC
clone_size: few
d_call: TRBD2
v_call: TRBV20-1
j_call: TRBJ2-7

cdr3_aa: CSAERRTGDTGELFF
cdr3_nt: TGCAGCGCAGAGAGACGGACAGGGGACACCGGGGAGCTGTTTTTT
clone_size: many
d_call: TRBD1
v_call: TRBV29-1
j_call: TRBJ2-2

cdr3_aa: CASSYSVAGGKDTQYF
cdr3_nt: TGTGCCAGCAGTTACTCCGTAGCGGGGGGGAAAGATACGCAGTATTTT
clone_size: few
d_call: TRBD2
v_call: TRBV6-2/TRBV6-3
j_call: TRBJ2-3

cdr3_aa: CASTLVKSGTGDEQYF
cdr3_nt: TGTGCCAGCACCCTCGTAAAGTCTGGGACAGGGGACGAGCAGTACTTC
clone_size: many
d_call: TRBD1
v_call: TRBV5-5
j_call: TRBJ2-7

cdr3_aa: CASSEFTTGELFF
cdr3_nt: TGTGCCAGCAGTGAATTTACCACCGGGGAGCTGTTTTTT
clone_size: many
d_call: -
v_call: TRBV6-1
j_call: TRBJ2-2

cdr3_aa: CSVAGIRAGELFF
cdr3_nt: TGCAGCGTAGCAGGGATCAGGGCCGGGGAGCTGTTTTTT
clone_size: many
d_call: -
v_call: TRBV29-1
j_call: TRBJ2-2

cdr3_aa: CASTNGGNEAFF
cdr3_nt: TGTGCCAGCACCAACGGGGGGAATGAAGCTTTCTTT
clone_size: few
d_call: -
v_call: TRBV6-5
j_call: TRBJ1-1

cdr3_aa: CATSRIGGSQPQHF
cdr3_nt: TGTGCCACCAGCAGAATAGGGGGTAGTCAGCCCCAGCATTTT
clone_size: few
d_call: -
v_call: TRBV15
j_call: TRBJ1-5

cdr3_aa: CASSLGKLGGNEQFF
cdr3_nt: TGTGCCAGCAGTTTAGGGAAACTAGGGGGGAATGAGCAGTTCTTC
clone_size: few
d_call: -
v_call: TRBV12-3/TRBV12-4
j_call: TRBJ2-1

cdr3_aa: CASSLSGRDTQYF
cdr3_nt: TGTGCCAGCAGTTTATCCGGGCGAGATACGCAGTATTTT
clone_size: -
d_call: -
v_call: TRBV27
j_call: TRBJ2-3